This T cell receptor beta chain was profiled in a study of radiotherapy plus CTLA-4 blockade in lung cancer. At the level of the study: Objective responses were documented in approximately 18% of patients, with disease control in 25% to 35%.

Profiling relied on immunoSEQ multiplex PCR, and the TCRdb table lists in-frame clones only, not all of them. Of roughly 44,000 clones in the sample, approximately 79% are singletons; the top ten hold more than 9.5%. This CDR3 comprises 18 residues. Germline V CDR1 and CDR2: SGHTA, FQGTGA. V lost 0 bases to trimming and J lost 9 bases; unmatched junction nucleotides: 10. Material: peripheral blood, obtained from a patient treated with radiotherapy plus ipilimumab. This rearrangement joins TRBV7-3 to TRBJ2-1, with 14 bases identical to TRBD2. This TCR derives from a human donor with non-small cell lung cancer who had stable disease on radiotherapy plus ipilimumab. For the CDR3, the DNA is TGTGCCAGCAGCTTAACGGGCCGGACTAGCGGGGGGTTAGGTGAGCAGTTCTTC. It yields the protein CASSLTGRTSGGLGEQFF.